The 5 T cell receptor beta chains below all came from one sample that was sequenced in a study of shared clonotypes between healthy human individuals. TCRdb keeps only in-frame clones here, not all; method: immunoSEQ multiplex PCR. Among under 1 million clones, about 91% were seen once, and the ten largest hold 20% to 30%. CD8 cells regarded as naive lacked CD45RO, were positively chosen for CCR7, and omitted terminally differentiated effector memory CD45RA+ cells. The sample was naive CD8+ T cells sorted from blood. The source of these receptors is a man aged 25-40 years in good health.

The CDR3 reads CASSSGQGVPEDTQYF. The DNA of the CDR3 is TGTGCCAGCAGTTCCGGGCAGGGGGTTCCCGAAGATACGCAGTATTTT. V gene TRBV28 combines with J gene TRBJ2-3, with 7 bases aligning to TRBD1. J gave up 5 bases and V 4 bases, and 12 bases lay outside the gene matches. This CDR3 spans 16 amino acids. Germline V CDR1 and CDR2: MDHEN, SYDVKM.

The chain has TRBV2 and TRBJ1-1; possibly TRBD1 for D (5 bases). The CDR3 is 17 amino acids. V dropped 7 bases and J dropped 0 bases, with 21 bases sitting between them. The germline V gene encodes CDR1 SNHLY and CDR2 FYNNEI. CDR3 sequence (DNA): TGTGCCAGCATGGGGGACCCCTCGCAGGGCATGAACACTGAAGCTTTCTTT. Residues: CASMGDPSQGMNTEAFF.

The chain combines TRBV28 with TRBJ2-1; perhaps D is TRBD1 or TRBD2 (5 bases each). Trimming removed 3 bases at V and 9 bases at J, with 9 bases between. CDR3 size: 12 residues. Germline V lookup: CDR1 MDHEN, CDR2 SYDVKM. This chain's CDR3 is CASSFGAGEQFF. The CDR3 DNA is TGTGCCAGCAGTTTCGGGGCGGGTGAGCAGTTCTTC.

This clone was found once. The rearrangement joins TRBV5-5 to TRBJ2-1, with 9 positions matching TRBD1. The CDR3 has 13 amino acids. V trimming: 6 bases; J trimming: 8 bases; junction bases outside the gene matches: 6. Germline lookup yields CDR1 SGHKS and CDR2 YYEKEE (reference sequence). CDR3 residues: CASTWDRADEQFF. The CDR3 nucleotides read TGTGCCAGCACCTGGGACAGGGCGGATGAGCAGTTCTTC.

The rearrangement uses TRBV27 and TRBJ1-5; perhaps TRBD1 as D (5 bases). From germline, CDR1 is MNHEY and CDR2 SMNVEV (reference sequence). There are 14 residues in the CDR3. Deletions cut 6 bases from V and 6 bases from J, with 15 bases between. In nucleotides, the CDR3 is TGTGCCAGCAGGCGGGGGTCACGGGGTCAGCCCCAGCATTTT. It translates to CASRRGSRGQPQHF.